A single sample is the source of the 15 T cell receptor beta chains below, sequenced in a study of PD-1 blockade in classical Hodgkin lymphoma. The sample's time point: newly diagnosed, previously untreated cHL patient sample. CD4+ T cells were purified from thawed PBMCs by magnetic negative selection. This table comes from immunoSEQ multiplex PCR, and its TCRdb copy is limited to in-frame clones, with some not included. The sample contains 22,000 or so clones, 85% to 90% of which appear only once. The sequenced material came from CD4+ T cells from blood. All receptors derive from a human donor with classical Hodgkin lymphoma.

The rearrangement links TRBV18 to TRBJ2-1; D is undetermined. V dropped 2 bases and J dropped 7 bases, with 3 bases sitting between them. The germline V gene has CDR1 KGHSH and CDR2 LQKENI. This CDR3 has 11 amino acids. The CDR3 loop reads CASSPGNEQFF. DNA of the CDR3: TGTGCCAGCTCACCAGGGAATGAGCAGTTCTTC. The full variable domain, with the rest looked up from reference TRBV18 and TRBJ2-1, is NAGVMQNPRHLVRRRGQEARLRCSPMKGHSHVYWYRQLPEEGLKFMVYLQKENIIDESGMPKERFSAEFPKEGPSILRIQQVVRGDSAAYFCASSPGNEQFFGPGTRLTVL.

The chain uses TRBV19 and TRBJ1-1, with 9 bases that match TRBD1. The CDR3 is made up of 14 amino acids. Germline loops: CDR1 LNHDA, CDR2 SQIVND (reference sequence). J gave up 9 bases and V 10 bases, and 15 bases lay outside the gene matches. CDR3 in amino acids: CATKGSSGTGKAFF. The CDR3 bases are TGTGCCACCAAGGGGTCTTCCGGGACAGGGAAAGCTTTCTTT.

V is TRBV7-9 and J is TRBJ2-1; D might be TRBD2 (5 bases). This CDR3 region has 15 residues. Trimming removed 5 bases at V and 2 bases at J, with 13 bases between. Per germline, CDR1 SEHNR and CDR2 FQNEAQ (reference sequence). CDR3 sequence: CASSRRGGTYNEQFF. As DNA, the CDR3 is TGTGCCAGCAGCCGACGGGGTGGGACCTACAATGAGCAGTTCTTC.

The chain joins TRBV25-1 to TRBJ2-7; 7 positions match TRBD2. V shed 0 bases and J 2 bases; nucleotides not matched to a gene: 4. This CDR3 spans 15 amino acids. Germline V lookup: CDR1 MGHDK, CDR2 SYGVNS. The CDR3: CASSEYPAGAYEQYF. The CDR3 DNA is TGTGCCAGCAGTGAATATCCGGCGGGAGCCTACGAGCAGTACTTC.

The chain combines TRBV5-5 with TRBJ2-7, with D perhaps matching TRBD2 (6 bases). The CDR3 runs 11 residues. Trimming removed 4 bases from V and 6 bases from J, with 8 bases in between. Germline V CDR1 and CDR2: SGHKS, YYEKEE (reference sequence). This CDR3 is CASSRGTEQYF. CDR3 in DNA: TGTGCCAGCAGCCGCGGGACCGAGCAGTACTTC. The entire variable domain, with the rest obtained from reference TRBV5-5 and TRBJ2-7, is as follows: DAGVTQSPTHLIKTRGQQVTLRCSPISGHKSVSWYQQVLGQGPQFIFQYYEKEERGRGNFPDRFSARQFPNYSSELNVNALLLGDSALYLCASSRGTEQYFGPGTRLTVT.

The chain recombines TRBV21-1 with TRBJ1-1. TRBV21-1 is a known pseudogene. This CDR3 is 13 amino acids long. The CDR3 DNA reads as TGTGCCAGCATTCCAGGACTCTGGACTGAAGCTTTCTTT. Amino acid sequence: CASIPGLWTEAFF.

The rearrangement links TRBV19 to TRBJ2-2, with a possible D match to TRBD1 (6 bases). V gave up 7 bases and J gave up 2 bases, with 17 bases separating them. Germline V gene sequence: CDR1 LNHDA, CDR2 SQIVND (reference sequence). CDR3 length: 16 amino acids. CDR3 sequence: CASTSGRDINTGELFF. In nucleotides, the CDR3 is TGTGCCAGTACCTCTGGTAGGGACATAAACACCGGGGAGCTGTTTTTT.

This chain links TRBV9 with TRBJ2-7; TRBD1 aligns across 7 bases. This CDR3 comprises 15 residues. The germline gives CDR1 SGDLS, CDR2 YYNGEE. J lost 2 bases, V lost 3 bases, and 8 bases had no gene match. The CDR3 coding sequence is TGTGCCAGCAGCGCCCGGGACAGTCAAACCTACGAGCAGTACTTC. Its protein product is CASSARDSQTYEQYF.

CDR3 DNA: TGTGCCAGCAGCTTGATTGGTAGCAATCAGCCCCAGCATTTT. Translating gives CASSLIGSNQPQHF. The V call is TRBV7-2, the J call TRBJ1-5; D is undetermined. The germline V and J ends were trimmed by 3 bases and 0 bases, with 6 bases remaining between them. This CDR3 region has 14 residues. Germline V gene sequence: CDR1 SGHTA, CDR2 FQGNSA.

This CDR3 reads CASSPLSLAGSVGELFF. In nucleotides, the CDR3 is TGCGCCAGCTCCCCCCTCTCCCTAGCAGGGTCGGTCGGGGAGCTGTTTTTT. The chain is built from TRBV5-1 and TRBJ2-2; the D gene could be TRBD1 or TRBD2 (5 bases each). The CDR3 extends over 17 amino acids. The germline gives CDR1 SGHRS, CDR2 YFSETQ. Trimming removed 7 bases from V and 7 bases from J, with 26 bases in between.

The chain couples TRBV27 to TRBJ2-2; weak D call: TRBD2 (5 bases). The germline V gene has CDR1 MNHEY and CDR2 SMNVEV (reference sequence). CDR3 size: 15 residues. V lost 4 bases to trimming and J lost 0 bases, with 9 bases between them. CDR3 sequence: CASSWGDTNTGELFF. CDR3 nucleotide sequence: TGTGCCAGCAGTTGGGGAGACACGAACACCGGGGAGCTGTTTTTT.

This clone occurred once. The DNA for the CDR3 is TGTGCCAGCAGTGATAAGGGGATGAACACTGAAGCTTTCTTT. It yields the protein CASSDKGMNTEAFF. This sequence joins TRBV6-1 and TRBJ1-1, with D perhaps matching TRBD1 (5 bases). Trimming took 3 bases from V and 0 from J, leaving 8 bases between them. The CDR3 runs 14 residues. Germline CDR1 MNHNS, CDR2 SASEGT.

V is TRBV18 and J is TRBJ2-3, with D possibly matching TRBD1 (5 bases). Trimming pared 6 bases from V and 4 bases from J, leaving 17 bases between. CDR1 and CDR2 (germline): KGHSH, LQKENI. CDR3 length: 15 amino acids. In DNA, the CDR3 is TGTGCCAGCTCCCCGTCACCAGGGAAGGCAGATACGCAGTATTTT. Amino acid sequence: CASSPSPGKADTQYF.

This clone has just one count. The chain links TRBV29-1 to TRBJ1-2; D call uncertain. Between the trimmed V and J ends, which lost 2 bases and 2 bases, there was a span of 6 bases. The CDR3 contains 12 residues. CDR1 and CDR2 (germline): SQVTM, ANQGSEA. The CDR3 bases are TGCAGCGTTGAATGGCAAAACTATGGCTACACCTTC. The encoded protein is CSVEWQNYGYTF. Looking up the rest from reference TRBV29-1 and TRBJ1-2 gives the full variable domain: SAVISQKPSRDICQRGTSLTIQCQVDSQVTMMFWYRQQPGQSLTLIATANQGSEATYESGFVIDKFPISRPNLTFSTLTVSNMSPEDSSIYLCSVEWQNYGYTFGSGTRLTVV.

The chain's CDR3 is CASSLALTGTEAFF. The CDR3 DNA reads as TGCGCCAGCAGCTTGGCCTTGACAGGCACTGAAGCTTTCTTT. The chain has TRBV5-1 and TRBJ1-1, with a weak D call TRBD1 (6 bases). Germline-derived CDR1 and CDR2 are SGHRS and YFSETQ. Trimming removed 0 bases from V and 4 bases from J, with 10 bases in between. The CDR3 is 14 amino acids.